This T cell receptor beta chain was recorded in a study of immune heterogeneity within non-small cell lung tumors. Judged by abundance, this clonotype is medium-sized. Template input was genomic DNA from bulk tumor (600 ng per sample). Several far-apart biopsies were taken per primary tumor during surgery. With untreated, newly diagnosed non-small cell lung cancer, the patients went on to undergo curative surgery. TCR beta CDR3 amplification used multiplex PCR with 32 V and 13 J primers. TCRdb used MiXCR to reprocess the multiplex PCR reads, holding one entry per CDR3 protein. The sample records 11,000 or so distinct CDR3 sequences, 27% being singletons. The sequenced material came from lung tumor tissue. The clonotype comes from a man aged 50-60 years with non-small cell lung cancer.

The chain's CDR3 is CASSKTGVGANVLTF. The CDR3 region has the DNA TGTGCCAGCAGCAAGACAGGTGTCGGGGCCAACGTCCTGACTTTC. The chain uses TRBV6-1 and TRBJ2-6; D might be TRBD1 (6 bases). Germline assignment: CDR1 MNHNS and CDR2 SASEGT. Trimming took off 6 bases at V and 4 bases at J, with 13 bases between the two ends. The CDR3 consists of 15 residues.